Listed below are T cell receptor beta chains from one sample, sequenced in a study of PD-1 blockade in mismatch repair-deficient tumors. The method was immunoSEQ multiplex PCR; TCRdb's version includes in-frame clones alone and lacks a portion of them. This sample has some 27,000 clones, with approximately 84% found just once. Material: PBMCs, obtained before pembrolizumab treatment. These receptors were taken from an adult with mismatch repair-deficient cancer. The CDR3 runs from the conserved cysteine through the conserved F or W. D genes are given only for firm matches. The size field is filled for only some rows; it gives once, few, many or a size class.

TRBJ1-1 | TRBV7-3 | . | TRBD1 | 14 | CASSLTGGNTEAFF | TGTGCCAGCAGCTTGACAGGGGGTAACACTGAAGCTTTCTTT
TRBJ2-4 | TRBV18 | . | . | 16 | CASSPWDFESKNIQYF | TGTGCCAGCTCACCTTGGGACTTTGAGTCCAAAAACATTCAGTACTTC
TRBJ2-1 | TRBV11-1 | . | TRBD2 | 16 | CASSPGAGGPYNEQFF | TGTGCCAGCAGCCCGGGAGCGGGAGGGCCGTACAATGAGCAGTTCTTC
TRBJ2-1 | TRBV12-5 | . | TRBD2 | 16 | CASGNLSSGVYNEQFF | TGTGCTAGTGGTAACCTATCTAGCGGAGTCTACAATGAGCAGTTCTTC
TRBJ2-1 | TRBV7-8 | . | TRBD2 | 16 | CASSDGRTSGNNEQFF | TGTGCCAGCAGCGACGGCCGGACTAGCGGCAACAATGAGCAGTTCTTC
TRBJ2-1 | TRBV6-5 | . | TRBD2 | 16 | CASSSRLAGGPNEQFF | TGTGCCAGCAGTTCAAGACTAGCGGGAGGACCCAATGAGCAGTTCTTC
TRBJ2-5 | TRBV29-1 | . | . | 13 | CSVEANGSGTQYF | TGCAGCGTTGAAGCCAACGGGAGCGGGACCCAGTACTTC
TRBJ1-1 | TRBV2 | . | . | 14 | CASRWTEGDTEAFF | TGTGCCAGCAGATGGACAGAGGGGGACACTGAAGCTTTCTTT
TRBJ2-7 | TRBV2 | . | TRBD1 | 13 | CASSELQGAEQYF | TGTGCCAGCAGTGAACTCCAGGGGGCCGAGCAGTACTTC
TRBJ2-6 | TRBV5-1 | . | . | 17 | CASSLGSRNSGANVLTF | TGCGCCAGCAGCTTGGGATCCAGGAACTCTGGGGCCAACGTCCTGACTTTC
TRBJ2-2 | TRBV9 | once | TRBD2 | 15 | CASSVDAGGRGELFF | TGTGCCAGCAGCGTAGATGCGGGAGGGCGCGGGGAGCTGTTTTTT
TRBJ2-3 | TRBV5-1 | . | TRBD2 | 16 | CASSTYGTSSPDTQYF | TGCGCCAGCAGCACTTACGGGACTAGCAGCCCAGATACGCAGTATTTT
TRBJ1-5 | TRBV18 | . | . | 14 | CASSPQGGSQPQHF | TGTGCCAGCTCACCCCAAGGCGGGAGTCAGCCCCAGCATTTT
TRBJ2-1 | TRBV11-2 | . | TRBD2 | 14 | CASRLATSIHEQFF | TGTGCCAGCAGGTTAGCGACTAGCATCCATGAGCAGTTCTTC
TRBJ1-2 | TRBV5-1 | . | . | 12 | CASSLVQGSYTF | TGCGCCAGCAGCTTGGTTCAGGGGAGCTACACCTTC
TRBJ2-1 | TRBV6-4 | . | TRBD1 | 14 | CASSTGGSYNEQFF | TGTGCCAGCAGTACAGGGGGTTCCTACAATGAGCAGTTCTTC
TRBJ2-5 | TRBV9 | . | TRBD2 | 17 | CASSPGPTSGSSETQYF | TGTGCCAGCAGCCCGGGTCCGACTAGCGGGAGTTCCGAGACCCAGTACTTC
TRBJ2-7 | TRBV15 | . | . | 13 | CATSRKLDAEQYF | TGTGCCACCAGCAGGAAACTAGATGCCGAGCAGTACTTC
TRBJ2-7 | TRBV25-1 | few | TRBD2 | 13 | CASSRGLDYEQYF | TGTGCCAGCAGCCGGGGACTAGACTACGAGCAGTACTTC
TRBJ2-5 | TRBV29-1 | . | TRBD2 | 13 | CSDLAGVQETQYF | TGCAGCGACCTAGCGGGAGTCCAAGAGACCCAGTACTTC
TRBJ2-4 | TRBV18 | . | . | 15 | CASSITGQAKNIQYF | TGTGCCAGCTCAATTACCGGACAAGCCAAAAACATTCAGTACTTC
TRBJ1-4 | TRBV5-4 | . | TRBD1 | 14 | CASSQDRGDGKLFF | TGTGCCAGCAGCCAGGACAGGGGGGATGGAAAACTGTTTTTT
TRBJ2-5 | TRBV9 | . | . | 15 | CASSVGIRGQETQYF | TGTGCCAGCAGCGTAGGCATACGGGGCCAAGAGACCCAGTACTTC
TRBJ2-2 | TRBV10-2 | . | TRBD2 | 15 | CASSGLAGGPGELFF | TGCGCCAGCAGCGGACTAGCGGGAGGACCCGGGGAGCTGTTTTTT
TRBJ1-1 | TRBV6-5 | . | . | 13 | CASSYSIQSEAFF | TGTGCCAGCAGTTACTCTATACAGAGTGAAGCTTTCTTT
TRBJ2-7 | TRBV5-6 | few | . | 13 | CASTPTGSMEQYF | TGTGCCAGCACTCCGACGGGATCCATGGAGCAGTACTTC
TRBJ1-1 | TRBV5-1 | . | . | 16 | CASSLGVGGRNTEAFF | TGCGCCAGCAGCTTGGGGGTTGGGGGGAGGAACACTGAAGCTTTCTTT
TRBJ1-2 | TRBV6-1 | . | . | 15 | CASSEAPGQIYGYTF | TGTGCCAGCAGTGAAGCCCCGGGACAAATCTATGGCTACACCTTC
TRBJ1-2 | TRBV28 | . | TRBD1 | 13 | CASSRTGVYGYTF | TGTGCCAGCAGCCGGACAGGGGTTTATGGCTACACCTTC
TRBJ1-2 | TRBV29-1 | . | TRBD1 | 13 | CSVGGQGGYGYTF | TGCAGCGTTGGGGGACAGGGCGGCTATGGCTACACCTTC
TRBJ1-1 | TRBV5-1 | . | . | 14 | CASSATDGDTEAFF | TGCGCCAGCAGCGCAACGGACGGGGACACTGAAGCTTTCTTT
TRBJ1-5 | TRBV7-8 | . | . | 15 | CASSLEQVGNQPQHF | TGTGCCAGCAGCTTAGAACAGGTGGGCAATCAGCCCCAGCATTTT
TRBJ1-4 | TRBV7-9 | . | TRBD1 | 18 | CASSLPRTGGATNEKLFF | TGTGCCAGCAGCCTGCCTAGGACAGGGGGTGCAACTAATGAAAAACTGTTTTTT
TRBJ1-1 | TRBV5-1 | . | TRBD1 | 15 | CASSTGTGWDTEAFF | TGCGCCAGCAGTACCGGGACAGGGTGGGACACTGAAGCTTTCTTT
TRBJ2-1 | TRBV7-2 | . | TRBD2 | 16 | CASSPVGTSSYNEQFF | TGTGCCAGCAGCCCCGTGGGGACTAGCTCCTACAATGAGCAGTTCTTC
TRBJ2-2 | TRBV29-1 | . | TRBD2 | 14 | CSAELPGGAGELFF | TGCAGCGCCGAGCTACCGGGAGGGGCCGGGGAGCTGTTTTTT
TRBJ2-5 | TRBV9 | . | TRBD2 | 17 | CASSAGLAGGPVETQYF | TGTGCCAGCAGCGCGGGACTAGCGGGAGGGCCCGTGGAGACCCAGTACTTC
TRBJ2-1 | TRBV5-4 | . | . | 15 | CASSPTSSSYNEQFF | TGTGCCAGCAGCCCCACCTCTAGCTCCTACAATGAGCAGTTCTTC
TRBJ2-3 | TRBV18 | . | . | 15 | CASSPPGLNTDTQYF | TGTGCCAGCTCACCACCGGGACTCAATACAGATACGCAGTATTTT
TRBJ2-3 | TRBV2 | . | . | 14 | CASSERRYTDTQYF | TGTGCCAGCAGTGAGCGGCGGTACACAGATACGCAGTATTTT
TRBJ2-7 | TRBV19 | . | TRBD2 | 15 | CASSWGTSGAYEQYF | TGTGCCAGTAGTTGGGGGACTAGCGGGGCCTACGAGCAGTACTTC
TRBJ2-7 | TRBV9 | . | . | 14 | CASNQEGGRYEQYF | TGTGCCAGCAACCAAGAGGGGGGGAGGTACGAGCAGTACTTC
TRBJ2-3 | TRBV15 | . | TRBD2 | 19 | CATSRDRIMRGRGTDTQYF | TGTGCCACCAGCAGAGATAGGATCATGCGGGGGAGGGGCACAGATACGCAGTATTTT
TRBJ2-7 | TRBV27 | . | . | 15 | CASSFTGSGSYEQYF | TGTGCCAGCAGTTTCACCGGGAGCGGCTCCTACGAGCAGTACTTC
TRBJ2-2 | TRBV9 | . | TRBD2 | 17 | CASYPGSHSGYTGELFF | TGTGCCAGCTACCCGGGCAGCCATAGCGGGTACACCGGGGAGCTGTTTTTT
TRBJ2-1 | TRBV2 | . | TRBD2 | 16 | CASSEPIGLAGNEQFF | TGTGCCAGCAGTGAACCGATAGGACTAGCGGGCAATGAGCAGTTCTTC
TRBJ2-2 | TRBV28 | . | . | 15 | CASSLLGANTGELFF | TGTGCCAGCAGTTTACTAGGGGCGAACACCGGGGAGCTGTTTTTT
TRBJ1-1 | TRBV7-2 | . | . | 13 | CASSSSGFTEAFF | TGTGCCAGCAGCTCCTCAGGGTTCACTGAAGCTTTCTTT